This T cell receptor (beta chain) was sequenced for a study of T cells expressing NK-cell markers. The overall study: Just one sequenced donor of eight was HCMV-seronegative, while seven were seropositive.

This CDR3 is 15 amino acids long. Germline assignment: CDR1 DFQATT and CDR2 SNEGSKA (reference sequence). With the 5' RACE reads reprocessed, TCRdb shows one record per CDR3 protein and no DNA. The data show about 460,000 distinct CDR3 sequences, and the top ten clones hold roughly 1.4%. The sequencing sample was made of blood T cells: a sorted CD56 or NKG2C T cell subset, CD4+ or CD8+ T cells, or bulk PBMC T cells (not recorded which). The V and J genes are TRBV20-1 and TRBJ1-1. The receptor's source is a woman in her forties or fifties in good health. The CDR3: CSARETGPKVLEAFF.